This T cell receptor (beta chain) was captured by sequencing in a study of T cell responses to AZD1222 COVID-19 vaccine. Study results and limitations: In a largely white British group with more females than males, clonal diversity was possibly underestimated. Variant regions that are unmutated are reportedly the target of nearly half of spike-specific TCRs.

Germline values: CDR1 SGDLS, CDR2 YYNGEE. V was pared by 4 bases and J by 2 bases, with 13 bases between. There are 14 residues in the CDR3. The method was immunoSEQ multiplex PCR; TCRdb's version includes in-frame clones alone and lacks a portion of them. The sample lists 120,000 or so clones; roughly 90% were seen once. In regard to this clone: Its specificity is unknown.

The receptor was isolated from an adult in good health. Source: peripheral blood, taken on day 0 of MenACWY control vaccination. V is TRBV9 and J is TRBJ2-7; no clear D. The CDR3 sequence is CASSPAEWTYEQYF. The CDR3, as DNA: TGTGCCAGCAGCCCGGCTGAGTGGACCTACGAGCAGTACTTC.